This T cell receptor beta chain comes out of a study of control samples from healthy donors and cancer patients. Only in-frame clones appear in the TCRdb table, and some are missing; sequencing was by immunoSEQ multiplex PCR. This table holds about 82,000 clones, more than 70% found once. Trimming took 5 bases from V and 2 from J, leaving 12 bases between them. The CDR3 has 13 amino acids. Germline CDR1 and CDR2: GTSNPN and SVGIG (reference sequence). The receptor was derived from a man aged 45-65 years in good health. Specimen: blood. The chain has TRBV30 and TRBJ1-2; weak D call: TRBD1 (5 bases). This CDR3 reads CAWDPGSNYGYTF. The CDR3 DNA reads TGTGCCTGGGACCCAGGGTCCAACTATGGCTACACCTTC.